This T cell receptor beta chain was sequenced for a study of OX40 agonist ivuxolimab in advanced cancers. At the level of the whole study: Ivuxolimab was a fully human IgG2 agonistic monoclonal antibody targeting the costimulatory receptor OX40 (CD134). Intravenous ivuxolimab was administered to patients every 2 weeks at six dose levels: 0.01, 0.1, 0.3, 1.5, 3 and 10 mg/kg. Of the approximately 50 dose-escalation patients, hepatocellular carcinoma was present in some 19, melanoma in approximately 15, renal cell carcinoma in 9 and head and neck cancer in 9. In the dose-escalation cohort, roughly 80% of patients were male, and the mean age was approximately 60 years, with a range of about 23 to 80. Prior anti-PD-1, anti-PD-L1 or anti-CTLA-4 therapy was permitted, and checkpoint inhibitors had been received by more than 35% of dose-escalation patients. Partial responses occurred in three dose-escalation patients: two with cutaneous melanoma and one with hepatocellular carcinoma. The purpose of peripheral TCRbeta sequencing was to test whether ivuxolimab changed TCR sequence diversity and led to clonal T-cell expansion. The paper reports the monotherapy dose-escalation portion (N ≈ 50 patients) of the phase I ivuxolimab trial.

CDR1 SGHDN and CDR2 FVKESK are derived from the germline V gene. Deletion took 1 base off V and 4 bases off J, with a span of 7 bases between the germline ends. The CDR3 numbers 13 residues from cysteine through phenylalanine. The read is trimmed to its CDR3 DNA, 39 bases read in frame from base 1. The paper's findings and limits, for the study overall: The antigen specificity of the clonally expanded peripheral T cells was not determined. Partial responders in the 0.1-3.0 mg/kg groups had among the lowest normalized peripheral clonal expansion, especially among CD8+ T cells. After ivuxolimab, CD8+ T cells had more expanded clones than CD4+ T cells on average. At doses of 0.1 to 3.0 mg/kg, clonal expansion of both CD4+ and CD8+ blood T cells was observed from baseline to week 6. Low levels of normalized T-cell clonal expansion were also seen in some patients who did not respond.

Genomic DNA was extracted from sorted cells for sequencing of the TCRbeta CDR3 region. TCRbeta CDR3 regions were sequenced using the immunoSEQ Assay. Held by TCRdb, this immuneACCESS table contains in-frame sequences only and omits some clones. Under half of the omission traces to an unresolved V gene where checked; the cause of the rest is unknown. A total of 50,000 or so clones appear in this sample, around 80% of them only once. 2% to 3% of the sample is in the top ten clones. The trial excluded patients who had a history of autoimmune disease or who were on systemic immunosuppression. Peripheral blood for TCR sequencing was collected from all dose cohorts at baseline, on cycle 4 day 1, and on cycle 7 day 1. Samples were obtained from an open-label, multicenter, first-in-human phase I dose-escalation trial of ivuxolimab. Adults with locally advanced or metastatic head and neck squamous cell, hepatocellular, melanoma or renal cell carcinoma were enrolled in the trial. Before TCR sequencing, CD4+ T cells and CD8+ T cells from peripheral blood were sorted into separate populations.

Concerning this clone itself: No cognate antigen has been identified for it. Nothing much larger sits one base from this clone, and base qualities are not available.

The TCR comes from an adult with an advanced solid tumor such as melanoma, head and neck, liver or kidney cancer. The receptor chain draws on TRBV14 and TRBJ2-5; the D segment is perhaps TRBD1 or TRBD2, each sharing 5 matched bases. Specimen: CD4+ or CD8+ T cells sorted from blood, collected in a trial of the OX40 agonist ivuxolimab. The DNA is TGTGCCAGCAGCCAAGCTGGGGGAGAGACCCAGTACTTC. It is translated as CASSQAGGETQYF. With all but the CDR3 taken from the reference TRBV14 and TRBJ2-5 genes, the full variable domain is: EAGVTQFPSHSVIEKGQTVTLRCDPISGHDNLYWYRRVMGKEIKFLLHFVKESKQDESGMPNNRFLAERTGGTYSTLKVQPAELEDSGVYFCASSQAGGETQYFGPGTRLLVL.